The next 10 T cell receptor beta chains were all read from a single sample in a study of identical twins. TCRdb called the 5' RACE reads again in MiXCR, with one record for every CDR3 protein. In the table there are approximately 590,000 distinct CDR3 sequences, just under 10% of which are singletons. Another study also made use of these data, one on yellow fever vaccine responses in identical twins.

Material for sequencing was PBMCs. Receptor source: a woman younger than 35 in good health.

The chain employs TRBV20-1 and TRBJ1-2; 9 positions agree with TRBD1. V trimming: 0 bases; J trimming: 5 bases; junction bases outside the gene matches: 7. CDR3 length equals 15 residues. Germline lookup yields CDR1 DFQATT and CDR2 SNEGSKA (reference sequence). CDR3 coding DNA: TGCAGTGCTAGAGATCCGCGGACAGGGGCATATGGCTACACCTTC. It codes for CSARDPRTGAYGYTF.

This chain uses TRBV4-1 with TRBJ2-5, with D possibly TRBD2 on 5 matching bases. Germline V gives CDR1 MGHRA, CDR2 YSYEKL. This CDR3 contains 15 residues. With 1 base removed from V and 4 bases from J, the gap between germline ends came to 13 bases. In nucleotides, the CDR3 is TGCGCCAGCAGCCAAGGGGGAGATAGCCGAGAGACCCAGTACTTC. It translates to CASSQGGDSRETQYF.

A remark on this clonotype: A much larger clone sits a single nucleotide away, making a read error possible. The missing conserved phenylalanine or tryptophan at the end of this CDR3 makes a read error likely. The rearrangement uses TRBV29-1 and TRBJ2-2, with 7 bases that match TRBD1. The junction had 6 bases not matched to a gene; V was cut back by 7 bases and J by 4 bases. The CDR3 spans 13 residues. Germline V gene data show CDR1 as SQVTM and CDR2 as ANQGSEA. CDR3 sequence reads: CSERDRATGELFL. The DNA for the CDR3 is TGCAGCGAACGGGACAGAGCCACCGGGGAGCTGTTTCTT.

This clonotype was found many times. The chain employs TRBV15 and TRBJ2-5; 10 positions match TRBD2. Germline trimming cut 4 bases from V and 2 bases from J; bases unmatched to any gene: 4. This CDR3 is built from 15 residues. Germline CDR1 LNHNV, CDR2 YYDKDF (reference sequence). The CDR3 is CATSTLAGEQETQYF. For the CDR3, the DNA is TGTGCCACCAGCACGCTAGCGGGAGAGCAAGAGACCCAGTACTTC.

Many counts were recorded for this clonotype. CDR3 DNA sequence: TGTGCCAGCAGCCCGGGACTAACAAGCACAGATACGCAGTATTTT. This sequence encodes CASSPGLTSTDTQYF. This chain links TRBV6-4 with TRBJ2-3, with 7 positions matching TRBD2. This CDR3 comprises 15 residues. Per germline, CDR1 MRHNA and CDR2 SNTAGT. The V segment lost 6 bases and the J segment 0 bases; nucleotides outside the gene matches: 6.

This clonotype came up a few times. The genes are TRBV5-1 and TRBJ2-1; 10 bases align to TRBD2. Germline V gene sequence: CDR1 SGHRS, CDR2 YFSETQ. Trimming took 4 bases from V and 8 from J; bases not matched to a gene: 18. The CDR3 contains 18 residues. The CDR3 region is CASSKDGILAGAGDEQFF. Here the CDR3 DNA reads TGCGCCAGCAGCAAGGACGGGATTCTAGCGGGAGCCGGGGATGAGCAGTTCTTC.

As concerns this clonotype: An end of the junction differs from the germline gene, which may be a read error. This chain joins TRBV7-7 and TRBJ1-4; 12 bases map to TRBD1. The length of the CDR3 is 14 residues. CDR1 SSHAT and CDR2 FNYEAQ come from the germline V gene (reference sequence). CDR3: CASSPGQGAEKLFF. Here the CDR3 DNA reads TGTGCTAGCAGCCCGGGACAGGGGGCGGAAAAACTGTTTTTT.

This clonotype was counted at least ten times. The chain links TRBV14 to TRBJ2-7, with TRBD1 matching over 8 bases. Per germline, CDR1 SGHDN and CDR2 FVKESK. V was clipped by 4 bases and J by 6 bases; unmatched bases: 5. This CDR3 has 13 amino acids. CDR3 amino acids: CASSRLQGGEQYF. As DNA, the CDR3 is TGTGCCAGCAGCCGACTACAGGGGGGCGAGCAGTACTTC.

This clonotype was detected many times. The V call is TRBV24-1, the J call TRBJ2-3, with a tentative D call TRBD2 (6 bases). Trimming removed 3 bases from V and 2 bases from J, with 17 bases in between. The CDR3 is 17 residues long. The germline V gene encodes CDR1 KGHDR and CDR2 SFDVKD. DNA of the CDR3: TGTGCCACCAGTGATGGGACTTTCCTTGGACTCACAGATACGCAGTATTTT. Protein product: CATSDGTFLGLTDTQYF.

The sample holds many counts of this clonotype. V is TRBV7-2 and J is TRBJ2-3; TRBD2 agrees at 7 bases. The CDR3 has 15 residues. The germline gives CDR1 SGHTA, CDR2 FQGNSA. V shed 1 base, J shed 5 bases, and the junction held 6 bases outside the gene matches. The CDR3 DNA reads as TGTGCCAGCAGCTTAGGCGGGAGCAGAAAAGATACGCAGTATTTT. This gives the protein CASSLGGSRKDTQYF.